The 9 T cell receptor beta chains presented below share a single source sample, sequenced in a study of blood T cell repertoires in COVID-19. Profiling relied on immunoSEQ multiplex PCR, and the TCRdb table lists in-frame clones only, not all of them. The sample carries around 170,000 clones, over 90% recorded once. The sample comprised peripheral blood. These receptor sequences come from a man between 50 and 59 years old with acute or convalescent COVID-19.

The chain combines TRBV27 with TRBJ2-1; D gene uncertain. CDR3 length: 13 residues. The V end was cut by 5 bases, the J end by 5 bases, with 10 bases between. The germline gives CDR1 MNHEY, CDR2 SMNVEV (reference sequence). The CDR3 protein is CASSRAANNEQFF. The DNA for the CDR3 is TGTGCCAGCAGTCGCGCGGCGAACAATGAGCAGTTCTTC.

The rearrangement links TRBV7-9 to TRBJ2-5; possible D gene TRBD1, 6 bases. With 5 bases removed from V and 5 bases from J, the gap between germline ends came to 30 bases. This CDR3 comprises 19 residues. Looked up from germline, CDR1 is SEHNR and CDR2 is FQNEAQ (reference sequence). In DNA form, the CDR3 reads TGTGCCAGCAGCCAATTGAGGGGGACGCGACCGAAAGGGGGTGAGACCCAGTACTTC. It translates to CASSQLRGTRPKGGETQYF.

This chain uses TRBV11-2 with TRBJ2-3, with a possible D match to TRBD2 (5 bases). Germline V CDR1 and CDR2: SGHAT, FQNNGV. This CDR3 spans 18 amino acids. V was trimmed by 2 bases and J by 7 bases, leaving 25 bases between them. The CDR3 nucleotides read TGTGCCAGCAGCTTATTCCGGCTTGACGGACTCGGATTATATACGCAGTATTTT. It yields the protein CASSLFRLDGLGLYTQYF.

This sequence joins TRBV5-6 and TRBJ2-1; D might be TRBD1 (5 bases). CDR1 is SGHDT and CDR2 is YYEEEE in the germline V gene. The CDR3 spans 12 residues. The V gene lost 3 bases and the J gene lost 10 bases, with 11 bases spanning the gap. The CDR3 here is CASSSWGEEQFF. In DNA, the CDR3 is TGTGCCAGCAGCTCCTGGGGCGAAGAGCAGTTCTTC. Complete variable domain (other parts from reference TRBV5-6 and TRBJ2-1): DAGVTQSPTHLIKTRGQQVTLRCSPKSGHDTVSWYQQALGQGPQFIFQYYEEEERQRGNFPDRFSGHQFPNYSSELNVNALLLGDSALYLCASSSWGEEQFFGPGTRLTVL.

The chain employs TRBV29-1 and TRBJ2-1; tentatively, D is TRBD1 (6 bases). The V end was cut by 4 bases, the J end by 7 bases, with 14 bases between. Germline loops: CDR1 SQVTM, CDR2 ANQGSEA. This CDR3 spans 13 amino acids. CDR3: CSVARTGWNEQFF. As DNA, the CDR3 is TGCAGCGTTGCACGAACAGGGTGGAATGAGCAGTTCTTC.

The chain links TRBV11-2 to TRBJ1-5; D may be TRBD1 (5 bases). The CDR3 has 14 amino acids. Deletions cut 1 base from V and 6 bases from J, with 10 bases between. Germline-derived CDR1 and CDR2 are SGHAT and FQNNGV. The CDR3 loop is CASSLGPGGQPQHF. The CDR3 DNA sequence: TGTGCCAGCAGCTTAGGACCGGGGGGTCAGCCCCAGCATTTT.

The chain has TRBV28 and TRBJ1-1; 9 bases map to TRBD1. The J segment lost 4 bases and the V segment lost 1 base, leaving 4 bases of the junction unmatched. CDR1 and CDR2 (germline): MDHEN, SYDVKM. The CDR3 is 15 amino acids. CDR3 protein: CASSLYRQGVTEAFF. The DNA of the CDR3 is TGTGCCAGCAGTTTATATCGACAGGGGGTCACTGAAGCTTTCTTT.

The J gene is TRBJ2-1, the V gene TRBV28; 10 bases align to TRBD2. Germline assignment: CDR1 MDHEN and CDR2 SYDVKM. V shed 3 bases, J shed 7 bases, and the junction held 6 bases outside the gene matches. The CDR3 is made up of 15 amino acids. The CDR3 region has the DNA TGTGCCAGCAGTTTGGGGACTAGCGCGATTAATGAGCAGTTCTTC. Translation: CASSLGTSAINEQFF.

The chain couples TRBV27 to TRBJ1-3; no definite D call. This CDR3 is built from 15 residues. Trimming cost V 2 bases and J 2 bases, with 10 bases left between them. Per germline, CDR1 MNHEY and CDR2 SMNVEV (reference sequence). The CDR3 here is CASSLLGPPGNTIYF. The CDR3 DNA reads TGTGCCAGCAGTTTACTGGGCCCACCTGGAAACACCATATATTTT.